The next 18 T cell receptor beta chains were all read from a single sample in a study of cytotoxic CD8 clonotypes in ibrutinib-treated CLL. Method: immunoSEQ multiplex PCR; TCRdb's copy keeps in-frame clones and lacks some. This table has about 130,000 clones, about four fifths appearing once. The source material was PBMCs, sampled after 12 months of ibrutinib treatment. Receptors originate from a human donor with chronic lymphocytic leukemia.

V and J are TRBV15 and TRBJ2-7; D not resolved. CDR1 is LNHNV, CDR2 YYDKDF, per germline (reference sequence). The CDR3 consists of 13 residues. The V end lost 5 bases, the J end lost 5 bases, and 13 bases lay between the germline ends. CDR3 nucleotides: TGTGCCACCAGCCTCGGGCCCCGGGACGAGCAGTACTTC. Encoded protein: CATSLGPRDEQYF.

The chain couples TRBV25-1 to TRBJ2-2, with 8 bases lining up with TRBD1. Germline V gives CDR1 MGHDK, CDR2 SYGVNS. V gave up 3 bases and J gave up 5 bases; unmatched junction bases: 2. The CDR3 is 14 residues long. The CDR3 loop reads CASSETGETGELFF. CDR3 DNA sequence: TGTGCCAGCAGTGAGACAGGGGAAACCGGGGAGCTGTTTTTT.

This chain joins TRBV5-1 and TRBJ1-2, with D uncertain. The CDR3 has 15 residues. The V gene lost 0 bases and the J gene lost 4 bases, with 13 bases spanning the gap. The germline V gene encodes CDR1 SGHRS and CDR2 YFSETQ. The CDR3 bases are TGCGCCAGCAGCTTGGAGTTTGTTTCCATCTATGGCTACACCTTC. This encodes CASSLEFVSIYGYTF.

V is TRBV20-1 and J is TRBJ2-5; D is unclear. This CDR3 comprises 11 residues. Trimming cost V 2 bases and J 3 bases, with 4 bases left between them. Germline V gene data show CDR1 as DFQATT and CDR2 as SNEGSKA (reference sequence). The CDR3: CSARTKETQYF. The CDR3 nucleotides read TGCAGTGCTAGAACAAAAGAGACCCAGTACTTC.

This rearrangement joins TRBV6-6 to TRBJ2-7; D perhaps matches TRBD2 (7 bases). V was cut by 6 bases and J by 4 bases, with 16 bases left in between. This CDR3 spans 14 amino acids. In germline, CDR1 is MNHNY, CDR2 SVGAGI (reference sequence). The CDR3 nucleotides are TGTGCCAGCAGCTCCCTCGGGGGGCGGTACGAGCAGTACTTC. Residues: CASSSLGGRYEQYF.

This clone occurred a few times. The rearrangement links TRBV15 to TRBJ1-1; D is ambiguous. This CDR3 comprises 15 residues. Germline CDR1 reads LNHNV; CDR2 reads YYDKDF (reference sequence). The V end lost 1 base, the J end lost 5 bases, and 14 bases lay between the germline ends. The CDR3 DNA reads TGTGCCACCAGCAGAGCTTTTGGAGGGCGGACTGAAGCTTTCTTT. Its protein product is CATSRAFGGRTEAFF.

V and J are TRBV6-6 and TRBJ2-2, with D possibly matching TRBD2 (6 bases). Germline-derived CDR1 and CDR2 are MNHNY and SVGAGI (reference sequence). V was trimmed by 2 bases and J by 2 bases, leaving 9 bases between them. The CDR3 length is 15 residues. The CDR3 region is CASSYAGRNTGELFF. The CDR3, as DNA: TGTGCCAGCAGTTACGCCGGGAGAAACACCGGGGAGCTGTTTTTT.

This chain connects TRBV7-3 to TRBJ1-5; D unresolved. Germline V gene lookup returns CDR1 SGHTA and CDR2 FQGTGA. Trimming shortened V by 0 bases and J by 3 bases, and 3 bases separated the two germline ends. This CDR3 region has 13 residues. The CDR3 protein is CASSLTVNQPQHF. In DNA, the CDR3 is TGTGCCAGCAGCTTAACCGTCAATCAGCCCCAGCATTTT.

V is TRBV7-2 and J is TRBJ2-1, with D maybe TRBD2 (6 bases). CDR3 size: 17 residues. V shed 1 base and J shed 0 bases, with 13 bases lying between them. The germline CDR1 and CDR2 sequences are SGHTA and FQGNSA. The DNA of the CDR3 is TGTGCCAGCAGCTTAGGGTGGCGGGGCCGCTCCTACAATGAGCAGTTCTTC. It is translated as CASSLGWRGRSYNEQFF.

This clone was observed a handful of times. The chain joins TRBV21-1 to TRBJ2-7; the D call TRBD2 from the table was never checked on the DNA. TRBV21-1 is labeled a pseudogene. The CDR3 contains 16 residues. CDR3 in DNA: TGTGCCAGCAGCAAATATGCTAGCGGGGAGACCTACGAGCAGTACTTC. It translates to CASSKYASGETYEQYF.

The CDR3 spells CASSLARSSGSGNEQFF. CDR3 nucleotide sequence: TGTGCCAGCAGCTTAGCACGATCTAGCGGGAGTGGTAATGAGCAGTTCTTC. The chain is built from TRBV7-9 and TRBJ2-1; 10 nucleotides align to TRBD2. The V segment lost 0 bases and the J segment 7 bases; nucleotides outside the gene matches: 9. The CDR3 extends over 17 amino acids. CDR1 and CDR2 from the germline V gene are SEHNR and FQNEAQ (reference sequence).

V gene TRBV10-3 combines with J gene TRBJ1-2; D may be TRBD1 (5 bases). The germline gives CDR1 ENHRY, CDR2 SYGVKD. The germline V and J ends were trimmed by 0 bases and 6 bases, with 14 bases remaining between them. The CDR3 spans 15 residues. CDR3 loop: CAISESAGARNGYTF. In DNA form, the CDR3 reads TGTGCCATCAGTGAGTCGGCCGGGGCGCGTAATGGCTACACCTTC.

The J gene is TRBJ2-6, the V gene TRBV19; D unresolved. Trimming took 7 bases from V and 0 from J, leaving 16 bases between them. The CDR3 spans 17 residues. Looked up from germline, CDR1 is LNHDA and CDR2 is SQIVND (reference sequence). DNA for the CDR3: TGTGCCAGTAAGCCGGCCTATTCCCTCTCTGGGGCCAACGTCCTGACTTTC. Its protein is CASKPAYSLSGANVLTF.

This chain joins TRBV6-4 and TRBJ2-1; D gene ambiguous. Germline CDR1 and CDR2: MRHNA and SNTAGT. The CDR3 covers 13 residues. Trimming shortened V by 2 bases and J by 6 bases, and 8 bases separated the two germline ends. This CDR3 is CASSDVGGNEQFF. DNA for the CDR3: TGTGCCAGCAGTGACGTAGGCGGCAATGAGCAGTTCTTC.

The rearrangement links TRBV6-1 to TRBJ1-2; D is possibly TRBD1 (5 bases). Per germline, CDR1 MNHNS and CDR2 SASEGT. The length of the CDR3 is 15 residues. V shed 3 bases and J shed 7 bases, with 18 bases lying between them. The DNA for the CDR3 is TGTGCCAGCAGTGACCTTTCCGCGGGGGTTGGTGGCTACACCTTC. Residues: CASSDLSAGVGGYTF.

V is TRBV2 and J is TRBJ2-7; 10 nucleotides match TRBD1. Germline V gene sequence: CDR1 SNHLY, CDR2 FYNNEI. The V and J ends lost 1 base and 3 bases, in that order; junction bases with no gene match: 6. This CDR3 spans 16 amino acids. The CDR3 bases are TGTGCCAGCAGTGAAGGGACAGGGGGACCCTACTACGAGCAGTACTTC. Translated: CASSEGTGGPYYEQYF.

Only one count was recorded for this clone. The chain uses TRBV9 and TRBJ2-5, with 9 bases aligning to TRBD2. Germline V gene sequence: CDR1 SGDLS, CDR2 YYNGEE. V trimming: 4 bases; J trimming: 5 bases; junction bases outside the gene matches: 9. There are 15 residues in the CDR3. CDR3 in amino acids: CASSLWSGRWETQYF. CDR3 nucleotides: TGTGCCAGCAGCCTCTGGAGCGGGAGGTGGGAGACCCAGTACTTC.

This rearrangement joins TRBV4-1 to TRBJ1-3; weak D call: TRBD1 (5 bases). Germline CDR1 MGHRA, CDR2 YSYEKL. V was pared by 5 bases and J by 5 bases, with 13 bases between. There are 14 residues in the CDR3. The CDR3 DNA is TGCGCCAGCAGCTCAGGGCCAGAAAGAAACACCATATATTTT. Translating gives CASSSGPERNTIYF.